This passage covers 5 T cell receptor beta chains from one sample sequenced in a study of T cell repertoires in cytomegalovirus infection. Using its own MiXCR run on the reads, TCRdb lists one record per CDR3 protein. The sample lists roughly 760,000 distinct CDR3 sequences, 35% occurring once. Sequencing was done on a sample of PBMCs. These receptors were taken from a human donor in good health (CMV status not recorded). Some clones in this sample may be carry-over from other donors' samples.

This clonotype was observed at least ten times. V usage is TRBV7-8 and J usage is TRBJ2-1, with a weak D call TRBD2 (5 bases). The germline V gene encodes CDR1 SGHVS and CDR2 FQNEAQ. This CDR3 has 14 amino acids. V was cut by 5 bases and J by 2 bases, with 10 bases left in between. For the CDR3, the DNA is TGTGCCAGCAGCGAACTAGTTACCTACAATGAGCAGTTCTTC. It specifies CASSELVTYNEQFF.

This clonotype was counted many times. CDR3 protein: CASSLGQGGNEQFF. For the CDR3, the DNA is TGTGCCAGCAGCCTGGGACAGGGGGGCAATGAGCAGTTCTTC. This rearrangement joins TRBV7-2 to TRBJ2-1, with TRBD1 matching over 11 bases. CDR3 length: 14 residues. The V and J ends lost 5 bases and 6 bases, in that order; junction bases with no gene match: 3. Per germline, CDR1 SGHTA and CDR2 FQGNSA.

This clonotype was observed a few times. This chain uses TRBV7-9 with TRBJ2-3; D may be TRBD1 or TRBD2 (5 bases each). CDR3 size: 13 residues. Germline CDR1 SEHNR, CDR2 FQNEAQ (reference sequence). V was cut by 4 bases and J by 6 bases, with 11 bases left in between. CDR3 sequence reads: CASSSNWGDTQYF. The CDR3, as DNA: TGTGCCAGCAGCTCCAACTGGGGGGATACGCAGTATTTT.

The chain recombines TRBV7-6 with TRBJ2-7, with D possibly being TRBD1 or TRBD2 (7 bases each). Trimming shortened V by 0 bases and J by 2 bases, and 14 bases separated the two germline ends. This CDR3 is 16 amino acids long. CDR1 is SGHVS and CDR2 is FNYEAQ in the germline V gene. The CDR3 bases are TGTGCCAGCAGCTTAGCAAGTGCAGGGGGGGCCTACGAGCAGTACTTC. As protein: CASSLASAGGAYEQYF.

In the case of this clonotype: With a much larger clone just one base away, this may be a read error. The rearrangement joins TRBV6-2 or TRBV6-3 to TRBJ2-7; 12 bases fit TRBD2. The V gene's germline CDR1 is MNHEY and CDR2 SVGEGT. V was clipped by 7 bases and J by 3 bases; unmatched bases: 10. This CDR3 contains 16 residues. The CDR3 DNA reads as TGTGCCAGCACTGTCTCCAGGACTAGCGGGGACTACGAGCAGTACTTC. Translation gives CASTVSRTSGDYEQYF.